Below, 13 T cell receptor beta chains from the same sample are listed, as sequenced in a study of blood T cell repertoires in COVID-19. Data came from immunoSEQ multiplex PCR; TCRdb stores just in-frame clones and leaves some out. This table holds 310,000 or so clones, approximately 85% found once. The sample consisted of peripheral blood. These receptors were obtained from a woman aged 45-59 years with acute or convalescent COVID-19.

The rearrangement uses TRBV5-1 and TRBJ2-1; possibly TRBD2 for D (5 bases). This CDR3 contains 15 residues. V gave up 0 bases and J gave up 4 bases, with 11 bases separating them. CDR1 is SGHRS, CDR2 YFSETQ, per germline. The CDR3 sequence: CASSLGGSGYNEQFF. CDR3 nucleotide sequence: TGCGCCAGCAGCTTGGGGGGAAGCGGTTACAATGAGCAGTTCTTC.

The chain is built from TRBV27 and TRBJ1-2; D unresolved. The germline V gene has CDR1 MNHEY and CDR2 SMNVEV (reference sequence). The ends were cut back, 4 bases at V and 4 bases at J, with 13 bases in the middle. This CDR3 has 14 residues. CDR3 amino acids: CASSSTREGYGYTF. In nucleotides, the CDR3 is TGTGCCAGCAGTTCGACCCGGGAGGGCTATGGCTACACCTTC.

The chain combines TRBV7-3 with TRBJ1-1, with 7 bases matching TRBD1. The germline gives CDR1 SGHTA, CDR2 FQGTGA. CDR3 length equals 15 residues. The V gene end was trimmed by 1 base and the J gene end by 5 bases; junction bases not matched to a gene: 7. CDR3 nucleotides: TGTGCCAGCAGCTTAAGAGGGGGCCGAGGGACTGAAGCTTTCTTT. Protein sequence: CASSLRGGRGTEAFF.

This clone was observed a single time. CDR3 in amino acids: CASSYLLGLAGDETQYF. CDR3 DNA: TGTGCCAGCAGTTACCTCCTGGGACTAGCGGGAGACGAGACCCAGTACTTC. The rearrangement uses TRBV6-2 or TRBV6-3 and TRBJ2-5; 14 bases line up with TRBD2. CDR1 is MNHEY and CDR2 is SVGEGT in the germline V gene. This CDR3 comprises 17 residues. Losses at the gene ends were 2 bases for V and 5 bases for J; bases not matched to a gene: 7.

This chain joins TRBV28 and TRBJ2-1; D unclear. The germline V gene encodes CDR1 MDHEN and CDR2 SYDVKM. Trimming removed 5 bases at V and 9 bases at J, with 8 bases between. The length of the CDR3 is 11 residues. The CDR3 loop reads CASSLRSEQFF. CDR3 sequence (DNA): TGTGCCAGCAGTCTAAGGAGTGAGCAGTTCTTC.

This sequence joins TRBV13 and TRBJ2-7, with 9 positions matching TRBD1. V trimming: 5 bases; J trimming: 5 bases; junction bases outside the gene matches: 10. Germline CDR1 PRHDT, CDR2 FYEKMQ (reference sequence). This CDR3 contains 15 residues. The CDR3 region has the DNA TGTGCCAGCAGCCTTCGGGACAGGGTAAGCGACGAGCAGTACTTC. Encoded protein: CASSLRDRVSDEQYF.

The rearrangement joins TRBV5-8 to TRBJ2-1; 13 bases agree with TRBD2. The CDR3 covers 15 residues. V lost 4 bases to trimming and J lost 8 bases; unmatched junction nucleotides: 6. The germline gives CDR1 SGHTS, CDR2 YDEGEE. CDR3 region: CASSIGTSGRDEQFF. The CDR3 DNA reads TGTGCCAGCAGCATAGGAACTAGCGGGAGGGATGAGCAGTTCTTC.

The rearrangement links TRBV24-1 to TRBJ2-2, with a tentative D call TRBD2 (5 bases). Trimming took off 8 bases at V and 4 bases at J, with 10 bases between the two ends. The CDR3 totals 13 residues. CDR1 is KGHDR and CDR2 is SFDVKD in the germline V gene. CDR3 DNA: TGTGCCACCAATCCGGGGTTCACCGGGGAGCTGTTTTTT. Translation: CATNPGFTGELFF.

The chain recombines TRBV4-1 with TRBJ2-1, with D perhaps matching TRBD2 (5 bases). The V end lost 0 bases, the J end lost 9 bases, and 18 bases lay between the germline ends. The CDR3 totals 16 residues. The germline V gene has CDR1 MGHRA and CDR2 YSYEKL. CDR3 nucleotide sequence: TGCGCCAGCAGCCAAGAAGGACTGGGCTCCCGAAGTGAGCAGTTCTTC. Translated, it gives CASSQEGLGSRSEQFF.

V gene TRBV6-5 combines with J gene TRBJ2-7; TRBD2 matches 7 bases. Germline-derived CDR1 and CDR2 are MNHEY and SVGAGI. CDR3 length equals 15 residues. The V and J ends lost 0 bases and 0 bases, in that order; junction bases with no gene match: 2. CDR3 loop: CASSYSRGSSYEQYF. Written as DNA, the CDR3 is TGTGCCAGCAGTTACTCCCGCGGGAGCTCCTACGAGCAGTACTTC.

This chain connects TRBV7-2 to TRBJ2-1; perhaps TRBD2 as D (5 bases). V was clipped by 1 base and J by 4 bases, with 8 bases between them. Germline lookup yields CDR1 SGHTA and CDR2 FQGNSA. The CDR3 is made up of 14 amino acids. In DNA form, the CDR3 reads TGTGCCAGCAGCTTAGTACTAGTATACAATGAGCAGTTCTTC. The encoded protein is CASSLVLVYNEQFF.

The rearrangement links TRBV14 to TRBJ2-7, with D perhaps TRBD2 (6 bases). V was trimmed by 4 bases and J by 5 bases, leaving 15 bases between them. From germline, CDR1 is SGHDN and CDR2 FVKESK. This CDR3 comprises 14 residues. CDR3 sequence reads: CASSRASVTHEQYF. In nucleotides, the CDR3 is TGTGCCAGCAGCCGGGCTAGCGTTACCCACGAGCAGTACTTC.

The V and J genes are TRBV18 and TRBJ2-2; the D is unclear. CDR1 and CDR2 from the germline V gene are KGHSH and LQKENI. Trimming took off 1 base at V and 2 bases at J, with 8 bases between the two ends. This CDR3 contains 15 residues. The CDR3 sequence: CASSPLRLNTGELFF. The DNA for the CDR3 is TGTGCCAGCTCACCACTTCGACTCAACACCGGGGAGCTGTTTTTT.